Listed below are T cell receptor beta chains from one sample, sequenced in a study of T cell changes during pregnancy in multiple sclerosis. TCRdb's copy holds only in-frame clones and misses some; the assay was immunoSEQ multiplex PCR. The sample yields about 92,000 clones, 85% to 95% seen once. Specimen: peripheral blood, collected in the third trimester of pregnancy. The receptor source for this set is a female donor with multiple sclerosis, enrolled in a pregnancy study. The CDR3 runs from the conserved cysteine through the conserved F or W. The order of the fields is CDR3 protein, CDR3 DNA, V gene, D gene, clone size, J gene. A D gene is named only where the DNA matches it firmly. The size field is filled for only some rows; it gives once, few, many or a size class.

CDR3: CSVEDGIF; DNA: TGCAGCGTTGAAGACGGGATTTTT; V: TRBV29-1; D: NA; size: NA; J: TRBJ2-3
CDR3: CASSSGQGEQFF; DNA: TGTGCCAGCAGTTCCGGACAAGGTGAGCAGTTCTTC; V: TRBV28; D: NA; size: NA; J: TRBJ2-1
CDR3: CASSPSGSYNEQFF; DNA: TGTGCCAGCAGTCCTAGCGGGAGCTACAATGAGCAGTTCTTC; V: TRBV28; D: TRBD2; size: few; J: TRBJ2-1
CDR3: CASSRRFSSGGLAETDTQYF; DNA: TGTGCCAGCAGCCGGAGGTTTAGTAGTGGAGGACTAGCGGAAACAGATACGCAGTATTTT; V: TRBV14; D: TRBD2; size: NA; J: TRBJ2-3
CDR3: CASSLGQGDTDTQYF; DNA: TGTGCCAGCAGCCTGGGACAGGGTGACACAGATACGCAGTATTTT; V: TRBV7-9; D: TRBD1; size: NA; J: TRBJ2-3
CDR3: CASSSIRGNEQFF; DNA: TGTGCCAGCAGCTCAATAAGGGGCAATGAGCAGTTCTTC; V: TRBV11-2; D: NA; size: NA; J: TRBJ2-1
CDR3: CASTGRGLPYEQYF; DNA: TGTGCCAGCACCGGAAGAGGGTTACCCTACGAGCAGTACTTC; V: TRBV2; D: NA; size: few; J: TRBJ2-7
CDR3: CSAGVREGMKTDTQYF; DNA: TGCAGCGCCGGAGTCCGGGAGGGGATGAAGACAGATACGCAGTATTTT; V: TRBV29-1; D: TRBD2; size: NA; J: TRBJ2-3
CDR3: CASSLVGSLNEQYF; DNA: TGTGCCAGCAGCTTAGTCGGGAGCTTAAACGAGCAGTACTTC; V: TRBV7-9; D: NA; size: NA; J: TRBJ2-7
CDR3: CASSIGAGTYEQYF; DNA: TGTGCCAGTAGTATAGGGGCGGGAACCTACGAGCAGTACTTC; V: TRBV19; D: NA; size: NA; J: TRBJ2-7
CDR3: CASSKLEVSAYGYTF; DNA: TGTGCCAGCAGCAAGCTTGAGGTCAGCGCTTATGGCTACACCTTC; V: TRBV5-4; D: NA; size: NA; J: TRBJ1-2
CDR3: CASRRLAGGTDTQYF; DNA: TGTGCCAGTAGGAGACTAGCGGGAGGTACAGATACGCAGTATTTT; V: TRBV19; D: TRBD2; size: NA; J: TRBJ2-3
CDR3: CACKIPGPTNEKLFF; DNA: TGCGCCTGCAAGATCCCAGGGCCGACTAATGAAAAACTGTTTTTT; V: TRBV5-1; D: NA; size: NA; J: TRBJ1-4
CDR3: CASKVTDSYNEQFF; DNA: TGTGCCAGCAAAGTGACAGACTCCTACAATGAGCAGTTCTTC; V: TRBV6-1; D: NA; size: NA; J: TRBJ2-1
CDR3: CASSLTSSNEQFF; DNA: TGTGCCAGCAGCCTTACTAGCTCCAATGAGCAGTTCTTC; V: TRBV9; D: NA; size: NA; J: TRBJ2-1
CDR3: CASSPGRGETQYF; DNA: TGTGCCAGTAGCCCCGGTCGCGGGGAGACCCAGTACTTC; V: TRBV19; D: NA; size: once; J: TRBJ2-5
CDR3: CASSPPYSGDRTEAFF; DNA: TGTGCCAGCTCACCACCGTATTCAGGGGATCGCACTGAAGCTTTCTTT; V: TRBV18; D: NA; size: NA; J: TRBJ1-1
CDR3: CASSQWEAGGATDTQYF; DNA: TGCGCCAGCAGTCAATGGGAAGCGGGAGGGGCAACAGATACGCAGTATTTT; V: TRBV23-1; D: TRBD2; size: NA; J: TRBJ2-3
CDR3: CASSGKTGAYNAEAFF; DNA: TGTGCCAGCAGCGGGAAGACAGGGGCCTATAACGCTGAAGCTTTCTTT; V: TRBV7-8; D: TRBD1; size: NA; J: TRBJ1-1
CDR3: CASSPTPDSLGWGQETQYF; DNA: TGTGCCAGCAGTCCGACCCCTGACAGTTTAGGTTGGGGCCAAGAGACCCAGTACTTC; V: TRBV28; D: NA; size: NA; J: TRBJ2-5
CDR3: CASSLTSGRGYEQFF; DNA: TGTGCCAGCAGCTTAACTAGCGGGAGGGGTTATGAGCAGTTCTTC; V: TRBV7-8; D: TRBD2; size: NA; J: TRBJ2-1
CDR3: CASSQDWGPGHLSNQPQHF; DNA: TGCGCCAGCAGCCAAGATTGGGGTCCAGGACACCTTAGCAATCAGCCCCAGCATTTT; V: TRBV4-1; D: NA; size: NA; J: TRBJ1-5
CDR3: CASRPGDLTKNIQYF; DNA: TGTGCCAGTAGACCAGGGGATTTGACCAAAAACATTCAGTACTTC; V: TRBV19; D: NA; size: NA; J: TRBJ2-4
CDR3: CASSGIGADTQYF; DNA: TGTGCCAGCAGCGGAATCGGAGCAGATACGCAGTATTTT; V: TRBV11-2; D: NA; size: NA; J: TRBJ2-3
CDR3: CASSSRRLKRESEQYF; DNA: TGTGCCAGCAGCTCCCGTAGACTTAAGCGGGAGAGCGAGCAGTACTTC; V: TRBV7-9; D: TRBD2; size: NA; J: TRBJ2-7
CDR3: CASNSVELNGYNEQFF; DNA: TGCGCCAGCAATTCCGTGGAGTTGAATGGGTACAATGAGCAGTTCTTC; V: TRBV5-1; D: NA; size: NA; J: TRBJ2-1
CDR3: CASSSPQGYYEQYF; DNA: TGTGCCAGCAGTTCCCCCCAGGGGTACTACGAGCAGTACTTC; V: TRBV28; D: NA; size: NA; J: TRBJ2-7
CDR3: CASSEQGTGELFF; DNA: TGTGCCAGCAGTGAACAGGGGACCGGGGAGCTGTTTTTT; V: TRBV6-1; D: NA; size: NA; J: TRBJ2-2
CDR3: CAWSLAGGPLSGNTIYF; DNA: TGTGCCTGGAGTCTGGCGGGGGGCCCGCTCTCTGGAAACACCATATATTTT; V: TRBV30; D: NA; size: NA; J: TRBJ1-3
CDR3: CASSYSPDSYEQYF; DNA: TGTGCCAGCAGTTACAGTCCAGATTCCTACGAGCAGTACTTC; V: TRBV6-5; D: NA; size: NA; J: TRBJ2-7
CDR3: CASSQGATGELFF; DNA: TGTGCCAGCAGCCAGGGTGCCACCGGGGAGCTGTTTTTT; V: TRBV11-3; D: NA; size: NA; J: TRBJ2-2
CDR3: CASSYHNPGQGSEQYF; DNA: TGTGCCAGCAGTTACCACAATCCGGGACAGGGGAGCGAGCAGTACTTC; V: TRBV6-6; D: TRBD1; size: NA; J: TRBJ2-7
CDR3: CASSIVAGFYGYTF; DNA: TGTGCCAGTAGTATAGTCGCAGGGTTCTATGGCTACACCTTC; V: TRBV19; D: NA; size: NA; J: TRBJ1-2
CDR3: CASGTWEGHEKLFF; DNA: TGTGCCAGCGGGACTTGGGAGGGACACGAAAAACTGTTTTTT; V: TRBV27; D: NA; size: once; J: TRBJ1-4
CDR3: CASSQDLMAGGRNIQYF; DNA: TGCGCCAGCAGCCAAGATTTGATGGCGGGAGGTCGGAACATTCAGTACTTC; V: TRBV4-3; D: TRBD2; size: NA; J: TRBJ2-4
CDR3: CASSFSGGSDTQYF; DNA: TGTGCCAGCAGCTTTTCGGGAGGGTCAGATACGCAGTATTTT; V: TRBV11-1; D: TRBD2; size: NA; J: TRBJ2-3
CDR3: CASSILRSGRSYNEQFF; DNA: TGTGCCAGTAGTATCCTCCGTAGCGGGAGGTCCTACAATGAGCAGTTCTTC; V: TRBV19; D: TRBD2; size: NA; J: TRBJ2-1
CDR3: CAWSRGGSGKNIQYF; DNA: TGTGCCTGGAGTCGGGGGGGGAGTGGCAAAAACATTCAGTACTTC; V: TRBV30; D: TRBD2; size: NA; J: TRBJ2-4
CDR3: CASSLAGQGPYEQYF; DNA: TGTGCCAGCAGCTTAGCGGGGCAGGGCCCCTACGAGCAGTACTTC; V: TRBV7-9; D: NA; size: NA; J: TRBJ2-7
CDR3: CASSLGDRVSSYEQYF; DNA: TGTGCCAGCAGCTTAGGAGACAGGGTTAGCTCCTACGAGCAGTACTTC; V: TRBV11-2; D: TRBD1; size: NA; J: TRBJ2-7
CDR3: CASKREVSYNEQFF; DNA: TGTGCCAGCAAGCGGGAGGTCTCCTACAATGAGCAGTTCTTC; V: TRBV6-1; D: TRBD2; size: NA; J: TRBJ2-1
CDR3: CASSYPGLMETQYF; DNA: TGTGCCAGCAGCTACCCGGGGTTGATGGAGACCCAGTACTTC; V: TRBV5-4; D: NA; size: NA; J: TRBJ2-5
CDR3: CASSGTGGSYNEQFF; DNA: TGTGCCAGTAGTGGGACAGGGGGATCCTACAATGAGCAGTTCTTC; V: TRBV19; D: TRBD1; size: NA; J: TRBJ2-1